This T cell receptor beta chain came from a study of molecular identifiers for immune sequencing clone quantification listed by TCRdb under 2018. With regard to the full study: In a replicate experiment, RNA from roughly 21,000 or 96,000 naive CD8 T cells was split into five aliquots, four of which were sequenced. The study was a methods study using CD8 T cells to benchmark molecular-identifier clustering-based TCR repertoire sequencing (MIDCIRS) and TCR RNA copy counting. General study outcomes and caveats: Spiked-in Jurkat TCR RNA equivalent to a single cell was reported to be detectable even among fewer than 1.2 million naive CD8 T cells. Spiked-in Jurkat TCR RNA (roughly 10 copies' worth), which is not part of the donor repertoire, was contained in the naive libraries. In CMV-specific effector cells, clones with more than 20 RNA copies accounted for over 97% of molecules, whereas in naive cells such clones accounted for under 1%. Modeling estimated 2.5 to 3 recovered TCR RNA copies per cell, compared with about 10 by digital PCR, which implies approximately 30% capture efficiency. When barcode sub-clustering was omitted, TCR diversity was inflated by chimeric consensus sequences, with chimeras reaching as high as 47%. Highly expanded clone sizes could be underestimated because identical TCR molecules may share a barcode.

Libraries of naive CD8 T cells were generated from roughly 21,000 to 960,000 sorted cells, with 10%, 30% or 50% of the purified RNA used. On a BD FACSAria II, naive CD8 T cells were FACS-sorted as CD8+CD4-CCR7+CD45RA+ and collected into RLT Plus buffer. To test detection sensitivity, Jurkat RNA equal to ten TCR copies was added to samples of about 20,000-1,000,000 naive CD8 T cells. Enrichment of CD8 T cells was done with RosetteSep CD8+ T Cell Enrichment Cocktail plus Ficoll-Paque, and ACK red cell lysis came afterward. Receptor libraries were prepared by PCR. Sequencing used a NextSeq 500. Bulk TCR libraries were made following a previously described method, with the TCR primers given in Table S5. Total RNA was purified with the Qiagen AllPrep DNA/RNA kit. Before analysis, reads from multiple sequencing runs of one library were combined. The source study handled its data this way. Reads were retained only if their TCR constant sequence matched exactly, and those retained reads were trimmed to 150 nt and grouped according to their 12-nt molecular barcodes. Reads within each barcode group were sub-clustered using a 15% Levenshtein threshold, and quality-weighted consensus sequences were constructed for each RNA molecule. Non-functional sequences were removed, as were lower-count sequences one edit away from another. On the basis of fitting two negative binomial distributions, barcode sub-clusters with fewer than 20% of the maximum read count were discarded. The public reads were quality trimmed at Q25 with fastp and then assembled into clones with MiXCR by TCRdb, keeping productive beta chains. Under each unique CDR3 protein, matching rows form one entry showing the most common genes and DNA. The V and J calls were determined by TCRdb, not by the authors. Recorded for this sample are around 300,000 distinct CDR3 sequences; 24% of them occurred a single time. Of the sample, 0.65% to 0.95% falls within the top ten clones.

Relative to germline, V is missing 5 bases and J is missing 5 bases, with 7 bases of the junction outside any gene match. From a lookup of the germline V gene, CDR1 and CDR2 are SGHTA and FQGTGA. The CDR3, from cysteine to phenylalanine, totals 14 residues. Just the 42-base CDR3 DNA is kept, in frame starting at base 1. There are many counts of this clonotype. The clone's antigen remains unknown. Base qualities are not provided; no much larger clone lies one nucleotide away. The V and J genes are TRBV7-3 and TRBJ2-7, and 9 junction bases match TRBD2. Specimen: naive CD8+ T cells from blood, with Jurkat cell RNA spiked in. The sample's cell subset or site label is to be understood as: FACS-sorted CD8+CD4-CCR7+CD45RA+ naive T cells. The receptor comes from a human donor in good health. Some libraries in this study had Jurkat cell RNA spiked in. CDR3 sequence: CASSPSGIFDEQYF. The base sequence is TGTGCCAGCAGCCCTAGCGGGATCTTCGACGAGCAGTACTTC.